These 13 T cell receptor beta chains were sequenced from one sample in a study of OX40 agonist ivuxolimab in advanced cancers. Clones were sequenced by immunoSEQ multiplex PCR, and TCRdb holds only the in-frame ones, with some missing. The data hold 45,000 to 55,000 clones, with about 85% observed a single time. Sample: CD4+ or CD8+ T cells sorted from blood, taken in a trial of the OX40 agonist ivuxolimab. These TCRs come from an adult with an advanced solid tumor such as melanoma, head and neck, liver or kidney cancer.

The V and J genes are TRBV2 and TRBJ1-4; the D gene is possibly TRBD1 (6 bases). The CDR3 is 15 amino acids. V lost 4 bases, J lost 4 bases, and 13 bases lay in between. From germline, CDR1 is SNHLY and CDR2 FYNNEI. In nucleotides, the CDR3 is TGTGCCAGCAGTGGAGGGGGACTCGTTAATGAAAAACTGTTTTTT. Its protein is CASSGGGLVNEKLFF.

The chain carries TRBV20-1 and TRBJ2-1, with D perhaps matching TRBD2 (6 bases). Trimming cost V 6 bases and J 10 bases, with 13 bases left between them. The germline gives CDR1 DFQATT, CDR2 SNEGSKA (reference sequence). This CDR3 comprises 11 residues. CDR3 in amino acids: CSAKDYPEQFF. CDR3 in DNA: TGCAGTGCAAAGGACTACCCAGAGCAGTTCTTC.

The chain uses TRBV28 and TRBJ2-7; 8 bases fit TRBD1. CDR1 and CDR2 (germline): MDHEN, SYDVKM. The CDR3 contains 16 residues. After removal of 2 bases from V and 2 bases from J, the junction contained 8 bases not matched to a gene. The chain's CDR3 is CASSLTGQGPTYEQYF. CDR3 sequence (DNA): TGTGCCAGCAGTTTAACTGGACAGGGCCCTACCTACGAGCAGTACTTC.

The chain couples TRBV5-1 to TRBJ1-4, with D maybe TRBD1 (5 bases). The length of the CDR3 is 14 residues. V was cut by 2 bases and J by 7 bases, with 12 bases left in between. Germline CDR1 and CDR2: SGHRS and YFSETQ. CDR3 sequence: CASSFGSGIEKLFF. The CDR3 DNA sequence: TGCGCCAGCAGCTTCGGTTCAGGGATTGAAAAACTGTTTTTT. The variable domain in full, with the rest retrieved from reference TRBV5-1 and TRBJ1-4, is KAGVTQTPRYLIKTRGQQVTLSCSPISGHRSVSWYQQTPGQGLQFLFEYFSETQRNKGNFPGRFSGRQFSNSRSEMNVSTLELGDSALYLCASSFGSGIEKLFFGSGTQLSVL.

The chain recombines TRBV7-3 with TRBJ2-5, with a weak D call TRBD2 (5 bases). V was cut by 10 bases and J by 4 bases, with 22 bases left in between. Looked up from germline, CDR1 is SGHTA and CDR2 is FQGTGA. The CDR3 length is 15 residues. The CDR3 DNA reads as TGTGCCACCCAAAAGTCGGGAACCAAGGGAGAGACCCAGTACTTC. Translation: CATQKSGTKGETQYF. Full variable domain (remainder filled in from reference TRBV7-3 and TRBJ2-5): GAGVSQTPSNKVTEKGKYVELRCDPISGHTALYWYRQSLGQGPEFLIYFQGTGAADDSGLPNDRFFAVRPEGSVSTLKIQRTERGDSAVYLCATQKSGTKGETQYFGPGTRLLVL.

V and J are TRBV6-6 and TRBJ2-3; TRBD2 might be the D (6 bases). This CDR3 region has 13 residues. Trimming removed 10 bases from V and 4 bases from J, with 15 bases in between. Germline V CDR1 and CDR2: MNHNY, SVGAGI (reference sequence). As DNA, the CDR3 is TGTGCCACCGCGGAGGGCCAGTCAGATACGCAGTATTTT. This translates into CATAEGQSDTQYF.

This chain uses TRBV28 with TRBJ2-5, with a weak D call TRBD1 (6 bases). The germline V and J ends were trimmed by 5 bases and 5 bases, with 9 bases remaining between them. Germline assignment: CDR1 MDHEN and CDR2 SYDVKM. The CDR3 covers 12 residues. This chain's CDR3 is CASSGDRETQYF. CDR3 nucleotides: TGTGCCAGCAGTGGCGACAGGGAGACCCAGTACTTC.

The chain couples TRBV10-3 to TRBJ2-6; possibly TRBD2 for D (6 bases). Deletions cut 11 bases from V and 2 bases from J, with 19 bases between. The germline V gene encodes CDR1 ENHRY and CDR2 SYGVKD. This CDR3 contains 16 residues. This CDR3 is CAHAPAGRTGANVLTF. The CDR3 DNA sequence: TGTGCCCACGCTCCGGCAGGGAGGACTGGGGCCAACGTCCTGACTTTC.

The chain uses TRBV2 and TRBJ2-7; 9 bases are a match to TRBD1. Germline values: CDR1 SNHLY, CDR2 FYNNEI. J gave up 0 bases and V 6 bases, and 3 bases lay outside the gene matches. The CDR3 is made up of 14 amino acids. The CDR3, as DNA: TGTGCCAGCAGGGAGACAGGGGGCTCCTACGAGCAGTACTTC. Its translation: CASRETGGSYEQYF.

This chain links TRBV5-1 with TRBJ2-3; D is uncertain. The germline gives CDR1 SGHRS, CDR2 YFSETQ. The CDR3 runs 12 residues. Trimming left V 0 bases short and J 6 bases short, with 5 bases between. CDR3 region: CASSLARDTQYF. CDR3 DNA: TGCGCCAGCAGCTTGGCGAGGGATACGCAGTATTTT.

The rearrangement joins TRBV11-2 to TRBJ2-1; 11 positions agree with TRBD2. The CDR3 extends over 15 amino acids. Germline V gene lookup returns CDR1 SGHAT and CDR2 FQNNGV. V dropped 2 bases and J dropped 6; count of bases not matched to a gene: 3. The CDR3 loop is CASSLYGTSGNEQFF. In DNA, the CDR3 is TGTGCCAGCAGCTTATACGGGACTAGCGGCAATGAGCAGTTCTTC. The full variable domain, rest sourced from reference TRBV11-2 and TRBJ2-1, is EAGVAQSPRYKIIEKRQSVAFWCNPISGHATLYWYQQILGQGPKLLIQFQNNGVVDDSQLPKDRFSAERLKGVDSTLKIQPAKLEDSAVYLCASSLYGTSGNEQFFGPGTRLTVL.

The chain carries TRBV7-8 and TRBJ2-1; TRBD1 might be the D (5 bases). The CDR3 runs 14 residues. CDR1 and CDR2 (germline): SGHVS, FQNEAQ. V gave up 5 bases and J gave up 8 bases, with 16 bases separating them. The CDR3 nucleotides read TGTGCCAGCAGCCCTGGCAGGGTTTCCGATGAGCAGTTCTTC. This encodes CASSPGRVSDEQFF.

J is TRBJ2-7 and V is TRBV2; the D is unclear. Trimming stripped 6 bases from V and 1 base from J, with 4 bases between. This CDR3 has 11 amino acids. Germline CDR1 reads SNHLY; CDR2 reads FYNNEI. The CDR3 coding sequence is TGTGCCAGCAGCCCATCCTACGAGCAGTACTTC. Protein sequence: CASSPSYEQYF.